The entry below gives a single T cell receptor (beta chain) sequence along with its context. At one boundary the junction diverges from the germline segment, which might be a read error. The entry originates in a study of T cell changes during pregnancy in multiple sclerosis. The V gene's germline CDR1 is SGDLS and CDR2 YYNGEE. The CDR3 totals 12 residues. Libraries were prepared by immunoSEQ multiplex PCR; TCRdb keeps only in-frame clonotypes and omits some of them. Among 70,000 to 90,000 clones listed, over 80% were seen once. The sequences come from peripheral blood, collected in the first trimester of pregnancy. The origin of this receptor is a female donor with multiple sclerosis, enrolled in a pregnancy study. The rearrangement uses TRBV9 and TRBJ2-1; no firm D call. The CDR3 bases are TGTGCCAGCAGCGTAGATCGAGGAGAGCAGCTCTTC. The encoded protein is CASSVDRGEQLF.